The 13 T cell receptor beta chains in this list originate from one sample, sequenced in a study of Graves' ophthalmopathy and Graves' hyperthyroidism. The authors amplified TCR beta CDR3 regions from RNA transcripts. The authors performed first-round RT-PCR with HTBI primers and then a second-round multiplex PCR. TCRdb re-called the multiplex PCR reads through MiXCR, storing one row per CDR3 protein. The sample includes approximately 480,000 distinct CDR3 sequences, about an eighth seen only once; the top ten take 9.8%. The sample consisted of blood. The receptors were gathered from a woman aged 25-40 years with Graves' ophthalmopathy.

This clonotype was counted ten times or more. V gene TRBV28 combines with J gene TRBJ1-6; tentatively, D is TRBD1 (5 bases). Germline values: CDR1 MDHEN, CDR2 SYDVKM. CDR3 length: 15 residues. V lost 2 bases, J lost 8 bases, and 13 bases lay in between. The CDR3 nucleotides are TGTGCCAGCAGTTTAGAAGACCCCAGGGATTCACCCCTCCACTTT. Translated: CASSLEDPRDSPLHF.

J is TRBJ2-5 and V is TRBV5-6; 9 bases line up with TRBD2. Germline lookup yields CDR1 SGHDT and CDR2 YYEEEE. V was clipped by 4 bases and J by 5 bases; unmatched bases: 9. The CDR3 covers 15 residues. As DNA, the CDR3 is TGTGCCAGCAGCGCGGGGACTAGCTTCATGGAGACCCAGTACTTC. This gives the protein CASSAGTSFMETQYF.

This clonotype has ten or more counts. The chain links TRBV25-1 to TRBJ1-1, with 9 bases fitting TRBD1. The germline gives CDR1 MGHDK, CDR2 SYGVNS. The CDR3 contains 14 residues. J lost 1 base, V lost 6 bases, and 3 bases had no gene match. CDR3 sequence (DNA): TGTGCCAGCAGGCAGGACAGGGGGAACACTGAAGCTTTCTTT. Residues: CASRQDRGNTEAFF.

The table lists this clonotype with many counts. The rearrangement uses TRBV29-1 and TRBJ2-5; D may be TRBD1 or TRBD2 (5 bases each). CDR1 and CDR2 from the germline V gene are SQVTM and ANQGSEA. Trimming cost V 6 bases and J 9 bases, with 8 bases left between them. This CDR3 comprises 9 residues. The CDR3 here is CSVGESQYF. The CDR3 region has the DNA TGCAGCGTGGGGGAATCCCAGTACTTC.

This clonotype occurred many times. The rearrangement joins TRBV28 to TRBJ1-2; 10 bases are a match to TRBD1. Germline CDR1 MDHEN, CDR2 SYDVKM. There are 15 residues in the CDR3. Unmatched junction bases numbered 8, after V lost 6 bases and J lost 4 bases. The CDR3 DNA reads TGTGCCAGCAGCGACAGGGGGCTGTTTAGCTATGGCTACACCTTC. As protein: CASSDRGLFSYGYTF.

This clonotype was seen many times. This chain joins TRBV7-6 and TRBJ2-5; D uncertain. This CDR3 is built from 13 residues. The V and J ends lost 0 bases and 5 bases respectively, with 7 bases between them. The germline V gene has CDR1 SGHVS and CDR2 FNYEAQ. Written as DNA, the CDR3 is TGTGCCAGCAGCTTAGCGTACATGGAGACCCAGTACTTC. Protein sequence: CASSLAYMETQYF.

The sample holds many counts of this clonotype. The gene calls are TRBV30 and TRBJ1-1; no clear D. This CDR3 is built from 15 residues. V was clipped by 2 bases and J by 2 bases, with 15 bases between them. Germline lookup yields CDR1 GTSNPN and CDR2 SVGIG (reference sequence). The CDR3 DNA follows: TGTGCCTGGAGTAATCGGCGCGGGAGTAACACTGAAGCTTTCTTT. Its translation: CAWSNRRGSNTEAFF.

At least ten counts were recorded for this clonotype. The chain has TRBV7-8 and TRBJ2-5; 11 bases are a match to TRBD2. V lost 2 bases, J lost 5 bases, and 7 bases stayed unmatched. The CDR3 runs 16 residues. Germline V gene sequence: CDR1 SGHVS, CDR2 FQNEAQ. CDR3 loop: CASSLNVAGGHETQYF. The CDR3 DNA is TGTGCCAGCAGCTTAAACGTAGCGGGGGGGCACGAGACCCAGTACTTC.

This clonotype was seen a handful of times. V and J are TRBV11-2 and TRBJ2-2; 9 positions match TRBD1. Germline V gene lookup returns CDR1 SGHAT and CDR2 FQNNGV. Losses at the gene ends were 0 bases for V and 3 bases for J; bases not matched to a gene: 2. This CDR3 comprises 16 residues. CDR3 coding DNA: TGTGCCAGCAGCTTAGAGACAGGGGGATACACCGGGGAGCTGTTTTTT. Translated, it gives CASSLETGGYTGELFF.

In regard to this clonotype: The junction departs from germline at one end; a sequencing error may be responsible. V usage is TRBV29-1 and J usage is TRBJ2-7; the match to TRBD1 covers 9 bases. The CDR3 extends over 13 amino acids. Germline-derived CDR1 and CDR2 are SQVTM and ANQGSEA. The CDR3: CSVRQGVRYEQCF. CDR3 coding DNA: TGCAGCGTCCGACAGGGGGTTAGGTACGAGCAGTGCTTC.

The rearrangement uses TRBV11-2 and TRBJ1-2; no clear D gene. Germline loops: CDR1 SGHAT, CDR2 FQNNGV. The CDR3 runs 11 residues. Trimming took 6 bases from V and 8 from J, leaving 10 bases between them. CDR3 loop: CASSPSGGYTF. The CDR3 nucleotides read TGTGCCAGCAGTCCCTCGGGGGGCTACACCTTC.

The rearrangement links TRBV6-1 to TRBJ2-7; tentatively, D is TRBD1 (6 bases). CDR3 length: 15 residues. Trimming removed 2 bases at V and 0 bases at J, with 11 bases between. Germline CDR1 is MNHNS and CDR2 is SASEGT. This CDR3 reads CASSEQGSSSYEQYF. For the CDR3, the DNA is TGTGCCAGCAGTGAACAGGGGTCGAGCTCCTACGAGCAGTACTTC.

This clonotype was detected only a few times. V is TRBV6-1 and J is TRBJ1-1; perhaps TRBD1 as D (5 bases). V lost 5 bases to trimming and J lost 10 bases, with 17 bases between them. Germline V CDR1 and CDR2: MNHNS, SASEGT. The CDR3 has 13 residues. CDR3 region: CASSTVVGAGAFF. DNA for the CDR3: TGTGCCAGCAGTACAGTCGTAGGGGCGGGAGCTTTCTTT.